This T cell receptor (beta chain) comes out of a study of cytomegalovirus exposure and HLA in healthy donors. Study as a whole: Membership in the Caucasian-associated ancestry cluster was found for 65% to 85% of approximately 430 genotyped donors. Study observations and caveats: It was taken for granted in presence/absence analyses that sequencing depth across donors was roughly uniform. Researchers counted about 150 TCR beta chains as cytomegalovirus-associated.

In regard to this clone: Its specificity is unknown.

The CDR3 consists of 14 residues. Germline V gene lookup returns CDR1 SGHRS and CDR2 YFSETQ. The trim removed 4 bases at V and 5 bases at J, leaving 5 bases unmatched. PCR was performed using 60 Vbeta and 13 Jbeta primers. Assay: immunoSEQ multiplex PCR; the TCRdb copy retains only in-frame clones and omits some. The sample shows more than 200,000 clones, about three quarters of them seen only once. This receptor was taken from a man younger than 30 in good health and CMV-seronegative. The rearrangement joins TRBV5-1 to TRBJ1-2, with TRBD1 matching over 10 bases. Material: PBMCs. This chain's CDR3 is CASSTTGGDYGYTF. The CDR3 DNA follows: TGCGCCAGCAGCACGACAGGGGGCGATTATGGCTACACCTTC.